The rows below give T cell receptor beta chains drawn from one sample of a study of CD8+ T cells in alopecia areata. The assay was immunoSEQ multiplex PCR, and TCRdb's table has in-frame clones only and misses some. The sample includes around 200,000 clones, roughly three fifths of them seen just once. Sequences were derived from CD4+ T cells sorted from blood, sampled at week 4, from a patient treated with tofacitinib. The receptors here all came from a human donor with alopecia areata. Both conserved end residues are part of each CDR3. The order of the fields is J gene, D gene, V gene, clone size, CDR3 protein, CDR3 DNA. The D gene is left open where the match is weak. Rows may omit the clone size; those that give it use once, few, many or a size class.

TRBJ2-5 | . | TRBV15 | . | CATSMTGRETQYF | TGTGCCACCAGCATGACAGGGAGGGAGACCCAGTACTTC
TRBJ1-5 | TRBD1 | TRBV5-1 | few | CASSLGGTAHQPQHF | TGCGCCAGCAGCTTGGGGGGGACAGCCCATCAGCCCCAGCATTTT
TRBJ1-1 | . | TRBV29-1 | . | CSTSRGDTEAFF | TGCAGCACCTCCCGGGGGGATACTGAAGCTTTCTTT
TRBJ2-7 | . | TRBV18 | few | CASSLLSYEQYF | TGTGCCAGCTCACTCCTCTCCTACGAGCAGTACTTC
TRBJ1-1 | . | TRBV2 | . | CASSDNTEAFF | TGTGCCAGCAGTGATAACACTGAAGCTTTCTTT
TRBJ1-1 | . | TRBV29-1 | . | CSVEVHLNTEAFF | TGCAGCGTAGAAGTACACCTGAACACTGAAGCTTTCTTT
TRBJ2-5 | . | TRBV29-1 | . | CSVHNRPRQETQYF | TGCAGCGTTCATAACAGGCCGCGCCAAGAGACCCAGTACTTC
TRBJ2-7 | TRBD2 | TRBV4-1 | . | CASSPAGGAYEQYF | TGCGCCAGCAGCCCAGCGGGAGGTGCCTACGAGCAGTACTTC
TRBJ2-1 | TRBD2 | TRBV25-1 | . | CASSEYSGRDNEQFF | TGTGCCAGCAGTGAATATAGCGGGAGGGACAATGAGCAGTTCTTC
TRBJ2-3 | . | TRBV7-9 | . | CASSFGGPSTDTQYF | TGTGCCAGCAGCTTTGGGGGGCCGAGCACAGATACGCAGTATTTT
TRBJ2-3 | . | TRBV30 | once | CAWSVSDTQYF | TGTGCCTGGAGTGTTTCGGATACGCAGTATTTT
TRBJ1-2 | . | TRBV30 | . | CAWKRDTGTFYGYTF | TGTGCCTGGAAGAGGGACACTGGGACCTTCTATGGCTACACCTTC
TRBJ2-1 | . | TRBV6-5 | . | CASSPTLGYNEQFF | TGTGCCAGCAGTCCAACCTTAGGTTACAATGAGCAGTTCTTC
TRBJ1-5 | . | TRBV5-1 | . | CASSRAGDQPQHF | TGCGCCAGCAGCCGGGCAGGGGATCAGCCCCAGCATTTT
TRBJ2-6 | . | TRBV29-1 | . | CSALPRSGANVLTF | TGCAGCGCCCTCCCGAGATCTGGGGCCAACGTCCTGACTTTC
TRBJ2-1 | . | TRBV23-1 | . | CASSQSAGQQFF | TGCGCCAGCAGTCAATCGGCAGGGCAGCAGTTCTTC
TRBJ1-1 | . | TRBV7-2 | . | CASSRRTDTEAFF | TGTGCCAGCAGCCGACGGACAGACACTGAAGCTTTCTTT
TRBJ2-1 | . | TRBV25-1 | . | CASSGLGPGGQFF | TGTGCCAGCAGTGGACTAGGGCCCGGTGGGCAGTTCTTC
TRBJ2-1 | TRBD2 | TRBV5-1 | few | CASSALTSGRGNEQFF | TGCGCCAGCAGCGCCCTGACTAGCGGGAGAGGCAATGAGCAGTTCTTC
TRBJ2-1 | . | TRBV4-3 | . | CASSQAPGPNNEQFF | TGCGCCAGCAGCCAGGCCCCCGGACCTAACAATGAGCAGTTCTTC
TRBJ2-7 | . | TRBV15 | . | CATSRDLGYESYF | TGTGCCACCAGCAGAGATCTAGGGTACGAGTCGTACTTC
TRBJ2-5 | TRBD1 | TRBV19 | . | CASRSGQKSIETQYF | TGTGCCAGTAGATCGGGACAGAAGTCTATCGAGACCCAGTACTTC
TRBJ1-5 | . | TRBV4-1 | once | CASSQDRYQPQHF | TGCGCCAGCAGCCAAGATAGGTATCAGCCCCAGCATTTT
TRBJ2-1 | . | TRBV29-1 | . | CSVEDPWARGGFLSDNEQFF | TGCAGCGTTGAAGATCCCTGGGCCAGGGGGGGCTTCCTCTCTGACAATGAGCAGTTCTTC
TRBJ2-1 | . | TRBV30 | . | CAWSVISSSEQFF | TGTGCCTGGAGTGTCATTAGTTCCTCTGAGCAGTTCTTC
TRBJ2-5 | . | TRBV15 | . | CATSRDARRETQYF | TGTGCCACCAGCAGAGATGCGAGGCGGGAGACCCAGTACTTC
TRBJ1-2 | . | TRBV28 | once | CASSPGKYGYTF | TGTGCCAGCAGTCCCGGGAAATATGGCTACACCTTC
TRBJ1-2 | . | TRBV5-1 | . | CASSAQPENYGYTF | TGCGCCAGCAGCGCCCAACCTGAAAACTATGGCTACACCTTC
TRBJ2-7 | . | TRBV5-1 | few | CASSLPTDEQYF | TGCGCCAGCAGCCTCCCGACAGACGAGCAGTACTTC
TRBJ2-3 | TRBD1 | TRBV29-1 | . | CSGRQGRTDTQYF | TGCAGCGGCCGACAGGGACGCACAGATACGCAGTATTTT
TRBJ2-3 | TRBD2 | TRBV18 | . | CASSPTSGSPDTQYF | TGTGCCAGCTCACCAACTAGCGGGTCCCCAGATACGCAGTATTTT
TRBJ2-2 | TRBD2 | TRBV11-3 | few | CASSSSGTSTGELFF | TGTGCCAGCAGCTCTAGCGGGACCAGCACCGGGGAGCTGTTTTTT
TRBJ2-3 | . | TRBV29-1 | few | CSVEKRDTQYF | TGCAGCGTTGAAAAGCGGGATACGCAGTATTTT
TRBJ1-3 | . | TRBV9 | once | CASSVGTAAGNTIYF | TGTGCCAGCAGCGTAGGGACAGCAGCTGGAAACACCATATATTTT
TRBJ1-5 | . | TRBV7-6 | . | CASSPGTFNSNQPQHF | TGTGCCAGCAGCCCCGGGACATTTAATAGCAATCAGCCCCAGCATTTT
TRBJ2-3 | . | TRBV20-1 | few | CSSLSMDTQYF | TGCAGCTCCCTTTCGATGGATACGCAGTATTTT
TRBJ1-2 | TRBD1 | TRBV29-1 | . | CSVLTGVEGYTF | TGCAGCGTCCTGACAGGGGTAGAAGGCTACACCTTC
TRBJ1-2 | TRBD1 | TRBV28 | . | CASSLDGTGFGYTF | TGTGCCAGCAGTTTAGACGGGACAGGGTTTGGCTACACCTTC
TRBJ2-7 | . | TRBV7-2 | few | CASSSVAGRYEQYF | TGTGCCAGCAGCTCCGTGGCGGGCCGCTACGAGCAGTACTTC
TRBJ2-4 | TRBD2 | TRBV11-2 | . | CASNPTSGGTNIQYF | TGTGCCAGCAACCCTACTAGCGGAGGAACGAACATTCAGTACTTC
TRBJ2-2 | . | TRBV4-1 | . | CASSRGGTGELFF | TGCGCCAGCAGTCGAGGTGGCACCGGGGAGCTGTTTTTT
TRBJ2-6 | . | TRBV30 | once | CAWSGRGFGANVLTF | TGTGCCTGGAGCGGGCGGGGTTTCGGGGCCAACGTCCTGACTTTC
TRBJ2-5 | . | TRBV30 | . | CAWSAAGETQYF | TGTGCCTGGAGTGCAGCTGGGGAGACCCAGTACTTC
TRBJ1-1 | . | TRBV28 | few | CASSFEDTEAFF | TGTGCCAGCAGTTTTGAGGACACTGAAGCTTTCTTT
TRBJ2-7 | . | TRBV7-2 | . | CASSLVGKDYEQYF | TGTGCCAGCAGCTTAGTGGGTAAGGACTACGAGCAGTACTTC
TRBJ2-1 | TRBD1 | TRBV14 | . | CASSHRGLSYNEQFF | TGTGCCAGCAGCCACAGGGGGCTTTCCTACAATGAGCAGTTCTTC
TRBJ2-7 | TRBD1 | TRBV6-5 | few | CASSYHTRGQGNEQYF | TGTGCCAGCAGTTACCACACTCGGGGACAGGGTAACGAGCAGTACTTC
TRBJ2-3 | TRBD2 | TRBV29-1 | . | CSVDASGGDTQYF | TGCAGCGTTGATGCATCGGGAGGGGATACGCAGTATTTT
TRBJ2-5 | TRBD2 | TRBV7-2 | . | CASSLSGTRQETQYF | TGTGCCAGCAGCTTAAGTGGGACTAGACAAGAGACCCAGTACTTC
TRBJ2-1 | TRBD1 | TRBV30 | . | CAWSTGQGTYNEQFF | TGTGCCTGGAGTACTGGACAGGGTACCTACAATGAGCAGTTCTTC
TRBJ1-2 | . | TRBV15 | . | CATSTGTDYGYTF | TGTGCCACCAGCACAGGTACCGACTATGGCTACACCTTC
TRBJ2-3 | . | TRBV29-1 | few | CSVDLDLTDTQYF | TGCAGCGTTGATCTGGACCTCACAGATACGCAGTATTTT
TRBJ2-7 | . | TRBV29-1 | few | CSVSQGQTYEQYF | TGCAGCGTTAGCCAAGGACAGACCTACGAGCAGTACTTC
TRBJ1-1 | TRBD1 | TRBV7-2 | . | CASSLTGAIEAFF | TGTGCCAGCAGCTTAACAGGGGCTATCGAAGCTTTCTTT
TRBJ2-7 | TRBD2 | TRBV29-1 | . | CSVGAGGEQYF | TGCAGCGTTGGAGCCGGGGGGGAGCAGTACTTC
TRBJ1-2 | TRBD1 | TRBV28 | once | CASSSQGLGGYTF | TGTGCCAGCAGTTCACAGGGGCTGGGTGGCTACACCTTC
TRBJ1-5 | . | TRBV7-2 | few | CASTLSYNQPQHF | TGTGCCAGCACCTTGTCCTATAATCAGCCCCAGCATTTT